One and the same sample provided the 20 T cell receptor beta chains below, sequenced in a study of a mutant IDH1 vaccine in newly diagnosed glioma. These receptors lack a known antigen. TCRdb keeps only in-frame clones here, not all; method: immunoSEQ multiplex PCR. The table records roughly 50,000 clones, 82% of them present only once. This sample's time point: week 5, during vaccination. Topical imiquimod accompanied each vaccine dose, which consisted of 300 ug of mutant IDH1 20-mer peptide. The sequencing here drew on PBMCs, taken from a glioma patient whose treatment included an IDH1 peptide vaccine. The receptors stem from a woman between 18 and 29 years old with glioma. Some clones in this sample may be carry-over from other donors' samples.

This chain connects TRBV6-1 to TRBJ2-7; the match to TRBD2 covers 11 bases. CDR3 length: 14 amino acids. The germline CDR1 and CDR2 sequences are MNHNS and SASEGT. V lost 8 bases and J lost 2; bases outside the gene matches: 5. CDR3 sequence reads: CASLGSGRAYEQYF. The CDR3 coding sequence is TGTGCCAGCTTAGGTAGCGGGAGGGCCTACGAGCAGTACTTC.

The rearrangement uses TRBV7-9 and TRBJ2-3; no firm D call. This CDR3 is 14 amino acids long. Trimming took off 3 bases at V and 4 bases at J, with 11 bases between the two ends. The V gene's germline CDR1 is SEHNR and CDR2 FQNEAQ (reference sequence). CDR3 amino acids: CASSFGQPPDTQYF. DNA of the CDR3: TGTGCCAGCAGCTTTGGGCAGCCCCCAGATACGCAGTATTTT.

This clone turned up a few times. The V call is TRBV7-2, the J call TRBJ1-1; no definite D call. There are 14 residues in the CDR3. The germline V gene encodes CDR1 SGHTA and CDR2 FQGNSA. Trimming shortened V by 1 base and J by 10 bases, and 16 bases separated the two germline ends. CDR3 nucleotides: TGTGCCAGCAGCTTAGTAATTGAGGTACACGGAGCTTTCTTT. It is translated as CASSLVIEVHGAFF.

The genes are TRBV2 and TRBJ1-1; 7 bases line up with TRBD1. This CDR3 contains 13 residues. Germline CDR1 and CDR2: SNHLY and FYNNEI. V shed 5 bases and J 11 bases; nucleotides not matched to a gene: 11. The CDR3, as DNA: TGTGCCAGCAGTAACACAGGGGTTGAAGGCGCTTTCTTT. Its translation: CASSNTGVEGAFF.

This chain joins TRBV30 and TRBJ2-3, with 14 bases fitting TRBD2. Germline V gene data show CDR1 as GTSNPN and CDR2 as SVGIG (reference sequence). After removal of 0 bases from V and 4 bases from J, the junction contained 9 bases not matched to a gene. The CDR3 runs 18 residues. The CDR3: CAWSVPVTSGRVSDTQYF. CDR3 DNA: TGTGCCTGGAGTGTACCCGTGACTAGCGGGAGGGTTTCAGATACGCAGTATTTT.

The rearrangement uses TRBV7-2 and TRBJ2-5; D is undetermined. V lost 5 bases, J lost 7 bases, and 17 bases lay in between. Germline values: CDR1 SGHTA, CDR2 FQGNSA. The CDR3 contains 14 residues. The CDR3 here is CASSPDPSRRTQYF. The CDR3 DNA reads TGTGCCAGCAGCCCAGACCCCTCCCGCCGGACCCAGTACTTC. Full variable domain (missing parts from reference TRBV7-2 and TRBJ2-5): GAGVSQSPSNKVTEKGKDVELRCDPISGHTALYWYRQSLGQGLEFLIYFQGNSAPDKSGLPSDRFSAERTGGSVSTLTIQRTQQEDSAVYLCASSPDPSRRTQYFGPGTRLLVL.

J is TRBJ2-5 and V is TRBV19; either TRBD1 or TRBD2 may supply D (6 bases each). Germline CDR1 reads LNHDA; CDR2 reads SQIVND (reference sequence). The CDR3 has 15 residues. The ends were cut back, 0 bases at V and 5 bases at J, with 13 bases in the middle. The chain's CDR3 is CASSIDKGGGETQYF. The CDR3 nucleotides are TGTGCCAGTAGTATAGATAAGGGGGGAGGTGAGACCCAGTACTTC.

The V call is TRBV5-1, the J call TRBJ2-7; D not certain. Germline values: CDR1 SGHRS, CDR2 YFSETQ. The CDR3 is 14 residues long. Deletions cut 3 bases from V and 6 bases from J, with 16 bases between. In DNA, the CDR3 is TGCGCCAGCAGCTCAACTTCCGGGTGGGGCGAGCAGTACTTC. Translated, it gives CASSSTSGWGEQYF. The whole variable domain, filled in from reference TRBV5-1 and TRBJ2-7, reads KAGVTQTPRYLIKTRGQQVTLSCSPISGHRSVSWYQQTPGQGLQFLFEYFSETQRNKGNFPGRFSGRQFSNSRSEMNVSTLELGDSALYLCASSSTSGWGEQYFGPGTRLTVT.

This clone was counted a few times. The rearrangement joins TRBV7-2 to TRBJ1-1, with no clear D. This CDR3 comprises 14 residues. Deletions cut 2 bases from V and 6 bases from J, with 13 bases between. Germline V gene lookup returns CDR1 SGHTA and CDR2 FQGNSA. The CDR3 sequence: CASSLTAHPPEAFF. Written as DNA, the CDR3 is TGTGCCAGCAGCTTAACGGCCCACCCCCCTGAAGCTTTCTTT.

V is TRBV19 and J is TRBJ1-1; D not certain. Trimming took 4 bases from V and 0 from J, leaving 12 bases between them. The CDR3 length is 15 residues. CDR1 LNHDA and CDR2 SQIVND come from the germline V gene (reference sequence). This CDR3 is CASSTRLGMNTEAFF. The DNA for the CDR3 is TGTGCCAGTAGTACCCGACTGGGGATGAACACTGAAGCTTTCTTT.

V gene TRBV6-6 combines with J gene TRBJ2-7, with D uncertain. The CDR3 runs to 14 residues. Between the trimmed V and J ends, which lost 8 bases and 0 bases, there was a span of 14 bases. CDR1 and CDR2 (germline): MNHNY, SVGAGI (reference sequence). The DNA of the CDR3 is TGTGCCAGCGAGAAAGATAGGAGCTCCTACGAGCAGTACTTC. Translation: CASEKDRSSYEQYF.

The rearrangement joins TRBV9 to TRBJ2-3, with 13 bases aligning to TRBD2. The CDR3 has 16 residues. Germline V gene data show CDR1 as SGDLS and CDR2 as YYNGEE. Unmatched junction bases numbered 5, after V lost 0 bases and J lost 7 bases. The CDR3 DNA reads TGTGCCAGCAGCGTAGGTACTAGCGGGGGGGCAAATACGCAGTATTTT. Its protein is CASSVGTSGGANTQYF.

The chain has TRBV7-8 and TRBJ1-1; D is unresolved. This CDR3 region has 13 residues. Germline CDR1 is SGHVS and CDR2 is FQNEAQ. V was trimmed by 4 bases and J by 4 bases, leaving 10 bases between them. CDR3 amino acids: CASSYGLVTEAFF. For the CDR3, the DNA is TGTGCCAGCAGCTACGGTCTGGTCACTGAAGCTTTCTTT.

This clone was counted between two and nine times. The V gene is TRBV6-1, the J gene TRBJ2-2, with D possibly matching TRBD1 (5 bases). CDR1 is MNHNS and CDR2 is SASEGT in the germline V gene. The CDR3 totals 16 residues. V was pared by 4 bases and J by 3 bases, with 15 bases between. Written as DNA, the CDR3 is TGTGCCAGCAGTGGGGGCTTGAAGACCTACACCGGGGAGCTGTTTTTT. This sequence encodes CASSGGLKTYTGELFF.

This chain joins TRBV6-1 and TRBJ2-6; D is unresolved. The CDR3 loop spans 15 amino acids. Trimming removed 4 bases from V and 1 base from J, with 8 bases in between. Germline values: CDR1 MNHNS, CDR2 SASEGT. Here the CDR3 DNA reads TGTGCCAGCAGTGGTGTGGGTTCTGGGGCCAACGTCCTGACTTTC. Residues: CASSGVGSGANVLTF.

V and J are TRBV5-1 and TRBJ1-3, with 8 bases that match TRBD1. Germline V gene data show CDR1 as SGHRS and CDR2 as YFSETQ. The CDR3 extends over 17 amino acids. With V trimmed by 4 bases and J by 0 bases, 9 bases remained unmatched. The CDR3 loop reads CASSPGWTGLSGNTIYF. CDR3 coding DNA: TGCGCCAGCAGCCCGGGATGGACAGGGCTCTCTGGAAACACCATATATTTT.

The rearrangement joins TRBV27 to TRBJ1-1; D possibly corresponds to TRBD1 (5 bases). The germline V gene encodes CDR1 MNHEY and CDR2 SMNVEV (reference sequence). The V end was cut by 3 bases, the J end by 4 bases, with 15 bases between. The CDR3 runs 15 residues. CDR3 in DNA: TGTGCCAGCAGTTTCTCGGGGGTCAGCGCCACTGAAGCTTTCTTT. This translates into CASSFSGVSATEAFF.

This chain links TRBV5-4 with TRBJ1-2, with 10 bases fitting TRBD1. Germline CDR1 SGHNT, CDR2 YYREEE (reference sequence). This CDR3 is built from 14 residues. Trimming at V came to 3 bases and at J to 7 bases, leaving 6 bases not matched to a gene. CDR3: CASSSRQGAGGYTF. In DNA form, the CDR3 reads TGTGCCAGCAGCTCCAGACAGGGGGCGGGTGGCTACACCTTC.

This chain links TRBV5-1 with TRBJ2-1, with TRBD2 identical over 16 bases. V gave up 3 bases and J gave up 5 bases; unmatched junction bases: 5. CDR3 size: 17 residues. The germline V gene encodes CDR1 SGHRS and CDR2 YFSETQ. CDR3 sequence reads: CASSSGTSGRDHNEQFF. The CDR3, as DNA: TGCGCCAGCAGCTCGGGGACTAGCGGGAGGGACCACAATGAGCAGTTCTTC.

The chain uses TRBV23-1 and TRBJ2-7; 10 nucleotides align to TRBD1. TRBV23-1 belongs to the ORF category, with a function that is uncertain. The CDR3 is 14 residues long. V trimming: 7 bases; J trimming: 5 bases; junction bases outside the gene matches: 8. CDR3 sequence (DNA): TGCGCCAGCAATACCGGGACAGGGGCCCACGAGCAGTACTTC. It codes for CASNTGTGAHEQYF.